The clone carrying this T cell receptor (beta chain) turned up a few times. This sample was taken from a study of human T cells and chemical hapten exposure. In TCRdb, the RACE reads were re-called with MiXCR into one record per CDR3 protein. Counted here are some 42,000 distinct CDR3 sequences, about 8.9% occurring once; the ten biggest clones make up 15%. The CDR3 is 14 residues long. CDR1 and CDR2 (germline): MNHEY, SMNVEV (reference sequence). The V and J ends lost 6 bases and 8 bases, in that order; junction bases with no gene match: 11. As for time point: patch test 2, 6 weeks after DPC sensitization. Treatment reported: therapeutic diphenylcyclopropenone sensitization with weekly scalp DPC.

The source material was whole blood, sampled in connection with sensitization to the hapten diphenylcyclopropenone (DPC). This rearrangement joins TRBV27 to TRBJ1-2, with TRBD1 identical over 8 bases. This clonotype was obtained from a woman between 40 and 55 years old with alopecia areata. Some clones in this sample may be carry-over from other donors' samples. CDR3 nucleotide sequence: TGTGCCAGCAGGGGGACAGGAGGGAGAGGAGGCTACACCTTC. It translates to CASRGTGGRGGYTF.